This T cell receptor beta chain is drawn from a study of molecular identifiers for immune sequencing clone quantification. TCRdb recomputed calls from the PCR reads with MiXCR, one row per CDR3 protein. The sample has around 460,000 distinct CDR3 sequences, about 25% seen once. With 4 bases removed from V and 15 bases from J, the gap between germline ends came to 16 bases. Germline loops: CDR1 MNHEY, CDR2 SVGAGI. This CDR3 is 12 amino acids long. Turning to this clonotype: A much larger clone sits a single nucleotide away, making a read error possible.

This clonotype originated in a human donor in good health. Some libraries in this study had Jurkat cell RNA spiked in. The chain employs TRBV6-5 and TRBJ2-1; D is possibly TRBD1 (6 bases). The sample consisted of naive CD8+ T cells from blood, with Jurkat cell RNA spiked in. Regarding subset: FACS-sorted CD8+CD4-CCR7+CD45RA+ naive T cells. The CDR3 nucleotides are TGTGCCAGCAGTTCCCTGGACAGATTCGGGTTCTTC. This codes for CASSSLDRFGFF.